This section outlines one TCR beta chain sequence together with its context. Authors' methods: The assay estimated nucleated cells by amplifying reference gene primers. Only in-frame clones appear in the TCRdb table, and some are missing; sequencing was by immunoSEQ multiplex PCR. The V and J calls and clone size come from that table; D and trimming were worked out from the DNA. The sample records approximately 360,000 clones, 88% being singletons. CDR1 SQVTM and CDR2 ANQGSEA come from the germline V gene. This CDR3 comprises 14 residues. The V and J ends lost 4 bases and 0 bases respectively, with 13 bases between them. This sample was included in a study of blood T cell repertoires in COVID-19. Study background: COVID-19 samples, acute and convalescent, were from the United States, Italy and Spain. T cells, B-cell-depleted T cells, or PBMCs supplied cDNA or gDNA.

This chain connects TRBV29-1 to TRBJ2-7; no clear D. The sequence was collected from a woman aged 25 to 39 with acute COVID-19. Material for sequencing was PBMCs or T cells enriched from blood (not recorded which). The CDR3 nucleotides are TGCAGCGTTGGTGCACAGCCAAACTCCTACGAGCAGTACTTC. This sequence encodes CSVGAQPNSYEQYF.